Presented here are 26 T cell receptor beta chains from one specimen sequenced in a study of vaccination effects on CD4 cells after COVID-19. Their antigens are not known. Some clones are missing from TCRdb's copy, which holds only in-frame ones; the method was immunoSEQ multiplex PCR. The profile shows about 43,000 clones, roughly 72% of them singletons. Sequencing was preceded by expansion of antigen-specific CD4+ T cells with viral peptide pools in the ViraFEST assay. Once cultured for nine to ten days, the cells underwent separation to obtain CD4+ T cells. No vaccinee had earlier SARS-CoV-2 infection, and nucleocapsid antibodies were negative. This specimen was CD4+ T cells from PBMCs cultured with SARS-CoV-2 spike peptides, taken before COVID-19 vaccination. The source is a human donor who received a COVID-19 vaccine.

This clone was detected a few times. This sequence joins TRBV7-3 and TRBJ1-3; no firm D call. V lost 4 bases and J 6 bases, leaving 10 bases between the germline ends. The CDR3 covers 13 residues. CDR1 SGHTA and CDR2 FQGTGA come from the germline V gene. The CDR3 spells CASSSGSENTIYF. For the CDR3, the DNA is TGTGCCAGCAGCTCAGGCAGTGAAAACACCATATATTTT.

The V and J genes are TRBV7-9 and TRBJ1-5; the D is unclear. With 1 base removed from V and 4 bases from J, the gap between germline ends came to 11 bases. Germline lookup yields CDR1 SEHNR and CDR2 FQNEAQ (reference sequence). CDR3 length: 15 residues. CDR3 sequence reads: CASSLDGFGNQPQHF. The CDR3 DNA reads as TGTGCCAGCAGCTTAGACGGTTTTGGGAATCAGCCCCAGCATTTT.

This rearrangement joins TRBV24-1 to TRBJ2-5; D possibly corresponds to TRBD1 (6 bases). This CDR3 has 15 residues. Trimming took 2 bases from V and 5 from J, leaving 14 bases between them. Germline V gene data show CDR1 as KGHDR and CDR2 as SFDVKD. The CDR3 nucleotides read TGTGCCACCAGTGATTCTCAGGGGCCGGGGGAGACCCAGTACTTC. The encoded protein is CATSDSQGPGETQYF.

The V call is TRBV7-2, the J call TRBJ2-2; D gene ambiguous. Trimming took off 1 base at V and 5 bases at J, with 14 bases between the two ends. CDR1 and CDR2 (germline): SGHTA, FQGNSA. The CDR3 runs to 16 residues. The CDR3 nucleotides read TGTGCCAGCAGCTTAGTCCTAGTCACTATGACCGGGGAGCTGTTTTTT. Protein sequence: CASSLVLVTMTGELFF.

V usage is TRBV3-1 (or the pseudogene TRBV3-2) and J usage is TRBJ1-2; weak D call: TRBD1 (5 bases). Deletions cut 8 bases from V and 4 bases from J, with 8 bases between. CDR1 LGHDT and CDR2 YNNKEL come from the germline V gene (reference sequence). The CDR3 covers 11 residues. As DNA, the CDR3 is TGTGCCAGCGGGGCGCTCTATGGCTACACCTTC. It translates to CASGALYGYTF.

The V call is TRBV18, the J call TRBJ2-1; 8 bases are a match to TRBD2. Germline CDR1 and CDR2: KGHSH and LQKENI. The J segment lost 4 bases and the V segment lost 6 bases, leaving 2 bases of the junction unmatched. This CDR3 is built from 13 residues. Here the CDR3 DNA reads TGTGCCAGCTCGGGGACTAGGTACAATGAGCAGTTCTTC. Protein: CASSGTRYNEQFF.

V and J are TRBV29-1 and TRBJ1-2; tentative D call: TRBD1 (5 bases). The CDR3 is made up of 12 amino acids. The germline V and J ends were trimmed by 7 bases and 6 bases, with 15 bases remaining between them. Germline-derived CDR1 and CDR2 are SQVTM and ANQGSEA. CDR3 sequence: CSAQTVRDGYTF. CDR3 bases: TGCAGCGCGCAGACAGTTAGGGATGGCTACACCTTC.

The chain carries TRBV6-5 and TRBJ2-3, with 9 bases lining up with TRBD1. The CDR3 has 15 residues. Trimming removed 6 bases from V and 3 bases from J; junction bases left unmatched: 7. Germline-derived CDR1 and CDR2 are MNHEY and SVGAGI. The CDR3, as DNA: TGTGCCAGCAGAAAAACAGGGGGCAGAACAGATACGCAGTATTTT. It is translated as CASRKTGGRTDTQYF.

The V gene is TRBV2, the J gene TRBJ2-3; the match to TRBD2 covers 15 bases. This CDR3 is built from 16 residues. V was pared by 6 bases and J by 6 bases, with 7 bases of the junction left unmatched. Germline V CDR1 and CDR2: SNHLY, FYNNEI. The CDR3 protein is CASRVTGLAGGDTQYF. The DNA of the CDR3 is TGTGCCAGCAGGGTAACCGGACTAGCGGGGGGGGATACGCAGTATTTT.

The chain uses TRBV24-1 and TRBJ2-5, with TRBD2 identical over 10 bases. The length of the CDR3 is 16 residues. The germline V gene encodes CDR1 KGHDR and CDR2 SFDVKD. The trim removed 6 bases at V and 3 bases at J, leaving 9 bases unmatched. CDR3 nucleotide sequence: TGTGCCACCAGTAAAGTAAGCGGGGGGGAAAAAGAGACCCAGTACTTC. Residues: CATSKVSGGEKETQYF.

The CDR3 coding sequence is TGTGCCAGCAGTAATGACAGGGCGACTGAAGCTTTCTTT. Translation gives CASSNDRATEAFF. This chain links TRBV6-5 with TRBJ1-1; 7 positions agree with TRBD1. The CDR3 has 13 residues. V was pared by 5 bases and J by 5 bases, with 5 bases of the junction left unmatched. The V gene's germline CDR1 is MNHEY and CDR2 SVGAGI.

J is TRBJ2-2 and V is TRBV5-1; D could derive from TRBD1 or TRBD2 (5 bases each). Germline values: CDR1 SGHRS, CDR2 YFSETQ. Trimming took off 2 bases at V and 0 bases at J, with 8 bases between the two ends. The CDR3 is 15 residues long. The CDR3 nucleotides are TGCGCCAGCAGCTTTGGGGGATCGAACACCGGGGAGCTGTTTTTT. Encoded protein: CASSFGGSNTGELFF.

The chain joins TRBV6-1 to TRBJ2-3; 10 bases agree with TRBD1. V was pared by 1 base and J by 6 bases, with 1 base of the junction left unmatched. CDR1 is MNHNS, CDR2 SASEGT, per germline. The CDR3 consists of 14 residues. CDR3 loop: CASSEGDRGDTQYF. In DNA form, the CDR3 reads TGTGCCAGCAGTGAAGGGGACAGGGGCGATACGCAGTATTTT.

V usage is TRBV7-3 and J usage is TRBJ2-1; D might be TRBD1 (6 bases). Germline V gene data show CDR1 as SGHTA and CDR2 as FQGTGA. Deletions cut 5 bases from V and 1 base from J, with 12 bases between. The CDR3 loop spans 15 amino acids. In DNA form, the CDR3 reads TGTGCCAGCAGCCCACGACAGGCATCCTACAATGAGCAGTTCTTC. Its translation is CASSPRQASYNEQFF.

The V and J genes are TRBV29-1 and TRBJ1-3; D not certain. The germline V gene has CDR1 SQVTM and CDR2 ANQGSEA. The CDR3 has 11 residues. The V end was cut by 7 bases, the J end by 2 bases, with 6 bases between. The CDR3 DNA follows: TGCAGCGGGGATGCTGGAAACACCATATATTTT. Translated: CSGDAGNTIYF.

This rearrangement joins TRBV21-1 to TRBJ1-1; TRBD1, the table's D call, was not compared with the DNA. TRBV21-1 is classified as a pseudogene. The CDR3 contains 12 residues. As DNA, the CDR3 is TGTGCCAGCAGCCCTCCAGACACTGAAGCTTTCTTT. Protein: CASSPPDTEAFF.

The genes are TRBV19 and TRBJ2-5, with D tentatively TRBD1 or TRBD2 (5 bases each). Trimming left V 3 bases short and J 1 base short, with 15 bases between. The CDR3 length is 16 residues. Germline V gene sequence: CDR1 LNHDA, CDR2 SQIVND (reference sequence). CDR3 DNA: TGTGCCAGTAGTATCGGGGCAGGACGAGCCCAAGAGACCCAGTACTTC. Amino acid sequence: CASSIGAGRAQETQYF.

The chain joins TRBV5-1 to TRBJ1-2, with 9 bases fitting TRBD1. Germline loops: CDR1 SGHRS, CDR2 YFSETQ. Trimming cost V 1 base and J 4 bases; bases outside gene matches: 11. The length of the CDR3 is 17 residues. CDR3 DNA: TGCGCCAGCAGCTTGTTTTATGGAACGACAGGGGGCTATGGCTACACCTTC. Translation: CASSLFYGTTGGYGYTF.

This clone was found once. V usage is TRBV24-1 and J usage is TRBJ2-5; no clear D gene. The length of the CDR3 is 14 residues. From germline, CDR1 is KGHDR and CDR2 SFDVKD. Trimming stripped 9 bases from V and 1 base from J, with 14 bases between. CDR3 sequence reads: CATSPAGTQETQYF. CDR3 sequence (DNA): TGTGCCACCTCCCCGGCAGGAACCCAAGAGACCCAGTACTTC.

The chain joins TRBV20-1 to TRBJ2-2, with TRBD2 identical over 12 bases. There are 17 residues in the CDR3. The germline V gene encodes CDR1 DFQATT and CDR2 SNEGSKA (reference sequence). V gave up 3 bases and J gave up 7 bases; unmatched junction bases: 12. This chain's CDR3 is CSASSFGTSGPRGELFF. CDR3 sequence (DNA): TGCAGTGCTAGTTCCTTTGGGACTAGCGGGCCTCGCGGGGAGCTGTTTTTT.

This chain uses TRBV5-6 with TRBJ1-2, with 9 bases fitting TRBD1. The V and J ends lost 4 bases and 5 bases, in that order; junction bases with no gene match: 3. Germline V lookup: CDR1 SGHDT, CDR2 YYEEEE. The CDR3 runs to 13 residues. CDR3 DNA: TGTGCCAGCAGCCCGGGACAGGGTTATGGCTACACCTTC. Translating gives CASSPGQGYGYTF.

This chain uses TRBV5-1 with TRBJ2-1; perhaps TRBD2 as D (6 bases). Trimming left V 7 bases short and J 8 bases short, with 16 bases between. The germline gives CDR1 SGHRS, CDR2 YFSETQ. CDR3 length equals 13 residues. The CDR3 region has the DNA TGCGCCAGCTCTCCGGGGACTGGCCATGAGCAGTTCTTC. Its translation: CASSPGTGHEQFF.

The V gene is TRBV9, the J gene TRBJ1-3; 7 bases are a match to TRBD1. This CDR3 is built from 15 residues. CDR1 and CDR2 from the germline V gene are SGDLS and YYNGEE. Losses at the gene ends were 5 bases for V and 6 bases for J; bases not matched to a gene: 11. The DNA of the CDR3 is TGTGCCAGCAGTAAGGGTCCCGACAGGGAAAACACCATATATTTT. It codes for CASSKGPDRENTIYF.

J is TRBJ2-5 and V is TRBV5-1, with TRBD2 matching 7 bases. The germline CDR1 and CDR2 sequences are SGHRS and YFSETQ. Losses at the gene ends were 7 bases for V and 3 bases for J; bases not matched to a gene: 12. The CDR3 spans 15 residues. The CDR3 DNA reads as TGCGCCAGCGGATCCCAAACAAGCGGGGAAGAGACCCAGTACTTC. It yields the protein CASGSQTSGEETQYF.

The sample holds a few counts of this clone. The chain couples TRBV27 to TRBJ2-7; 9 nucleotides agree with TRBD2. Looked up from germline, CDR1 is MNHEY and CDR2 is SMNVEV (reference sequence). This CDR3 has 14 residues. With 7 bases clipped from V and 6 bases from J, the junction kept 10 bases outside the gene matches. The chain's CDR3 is CASMLSSGDLEQYV. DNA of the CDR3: TGTGCCAGCATGTTGTCTAGCGGGGACCTCGAGCAGTACGTC.

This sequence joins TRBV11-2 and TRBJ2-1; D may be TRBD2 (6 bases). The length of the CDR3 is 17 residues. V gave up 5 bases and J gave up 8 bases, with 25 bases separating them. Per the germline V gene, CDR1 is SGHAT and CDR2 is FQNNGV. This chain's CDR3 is CASSHTGTGRGSHEQFF. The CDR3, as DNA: TGTGCCAGCAGCCATACCGGGACCGGGAGAGGGTCCCATGAGCAGTTCTTC.